The entry below gives a single TCR beta chain sequence along with its context. Its antigen remains unknown. Sort purity for all populations was recorded as exceeding 98%. The sample belongs to a study of beta chain features in type 1 diabetes. Regarding the study as a whole: In the patient group, naive, central memory and Treg TCRB repertoires seemed more alike than in the healthy donor group. All four CD4+ subsets from Type 1 diabetes patients carried moderately but significantly shorter TCRB CDR3s.

All of the isolated RNA was reverse transcribed, so expressed TCRB transcripts were sequenced. Assay: immunoSEQ multiplex PCR; the TCRdb copy retains only in-frame clones and omits some. The sample yields 160,000 or so clones, 9% to 10% seen once. The TCR comes from a woman in her twenties or thirties with type 1 diabetes. The sequencing input was central memory CD4+ T cells from blood.

The CDR3 spells CASSYPGDRVGEQYF. CDR3 DNA: TGTGCCAGCAGCTACCCTGGGGACAGGGTAGGCGAGCAGTACTTC. The chain combines TRBV5-4 with TRBJ2-7; 9 nucleotides align to TRBD1. Looked up from germline, CDR1 is SGHNT and CDR2 is YYREEE (reference sequence). V shed 3 bases and J 6 bases; nucleotides not matched to a gene: 10. The CDR3 length is 15 residues.